Below are 10 T cell receptor beta chains sequenced from a single sample in a study of blood T cell repertoires in COVID-19. This table comes from immunoSEQ multiplex PCR, and its TCRdb copy is limited to in-frame clones, with some not included. The sample has under 45,000 clones, approximately 83% seen once. Sequenced input: peripheral blood. Receptor source: a human donor with acute or convalescent COVID-19. The donor label of this sample is uncertain.

This sequence joins TRBV11-2 and TRBJ2-5; D ambiguous. The V end was cut by 3 bases, the J end by 5 bases, with 10 bases between. The CDR3 runs to 13 residues. Germline V CDR1 and CDR2: SGHAT, FQNNGV. The CDR3 region has the DNA TGTGCCAGCAGCTTCTCGGGTGCGGAGACCCAGTACTTC. Protein sequence: CASSFSGAETQYF. Supplemented by reference TRBV11-2 and TRBJ2-5, the full variable domain reads EAGVAQSPRYKIIEKRQSVAFWCNPISGHATLYWYQQILGQGPKLLIQFQNNGVVDDSQLPKDRFSAERLKGVDSTLKIQPAKLEDSAVYLCASSFSGAETQYFGPGTRLLVL.

The chain joins TRBV6-2 or TRBV6-3 to TRBJ1-1; 9 nucleotides agree with TRBD1. There are 17 residues in the CDR3. Germline lookup yields CDR1 MNHEY and CDR2 SVGEGT. With V trimmed by 3 bases and J by 5 bases, 13 bases remained unmatched. The CDR3 sequence is CASSYIYTGGAGTEAFF. CDR3 coding DNA: TGTGCCAGCAGTTATATCTACACAGGGGGCGCGGGAACTGAAGCTTTCTTT.

The rearrangement links TRBV15 to TRBJ1-5; 7 bases are shared with TRBD1. CDR1 and CDR2 from the germline V gene are LNHNV and YYDKDF (reference sequence). J lost 7 bases, V lost 1 base, and 7 bases had no gene match. The CDR3 is made up of 15 amino acids. CDR3 sequence reads: CATSRGQGYLQPQHF. The CDR3 DNA is TGTGCCACCAGCAGAGGACAGGGCTATTTGCAGCCCCAGCATTTT.

The CDR3 loop is CASSTRGDTQYF. The DNA of the CDR3 is TGTGCCAGCAGTACCCGGGGGGATACGCAGTATTTT. The genes are TRBV27 and TRBJ2-3, with a weak D call TRBD2 (6 bases). V dropped 5 bases and J dropped 6 bases, with 9 bases sitting between them. The germline V gene encodes CDR1 MNHEY and CDR2 SMNVEV (reference sequence). The CDR3 spans 12 residues.

This clone was found once. This chain links TRBV2 with TRBJ1-2; TRBD1 is a possible D gene (6 bases). The V end lost 4 bases, the J end lost 8 bases, and 8 bases lay between the germline ends. There are 11 residues in the CDR3. Germline assignment: CDR1 SNHLY and CDR2 FYNNEI. CDR3 coding DNA: TGTGCCAGCAGTGTACAGGGAGGCTACACCTTC. Its protein is CASSVQGGYTF.

The chain links TRBV4-1 to TRBJ2-1; a possible D gene is TRBD1 (6 bases). V was clipped by 4 bases and J by 2 bases, with 12 bases between them. From germline, CDR1 is MGHRA and CDR2 YSYEKL. CDR3 length equals 15 residues. As DNA, the CDR3 is TGCGCCAGCAGCCCCCGGGACACCACCTACAATGAGCAGTTCTTC. It is translated as CASSPRDTTYNEQFF.

The rearrangement uses TRBV27 and TRBJ1-1; 9 positions match TRBD1. The CDR3 sequence is 15 residues long. Germline loops: CDR1 MNHEY, CDR2 SMNVEV (reference sequence). J was trimmed by 1 base and V by 5 bases; bases with no gene match: 5. This chain's CDR3 is CASSLGTGKNTEAFF. In DNA, the CDR3 is TGTGCCAGCAGTCTAGGGACAGGGAAGAACACTGAAGCTTTCTTT.

The rearrangement links TRBV9 to TRBJ1-2; TRBD1 is a possible D gene (6 bases). Germline V CDR1 and CDR2: SGDLS, YYNGEE. The length of the CDR3 is 13 residues. V lost 3 bases and J 6 bases, leaving 12 bases between the germline ends. CDR3 protein: CASSATPGDGYTF. As DNA, the CDR3 is TGTGCCAGCAGCGCGACCCCAGGGGATGGCTACACCTTC.

The V call is TRBV5-4, the J call TRBJ1-1; the match to TRBD1 covers 7 bases. Germline V lookup: CDR1 SGHNT, CDR2 YYREEE (reference sequence). V trimming: 4 bases; J trimming: 1 base; junction bases outside the gene matches: 1. CDR3 length: 13 amino acids. CDR3 region: CASSRQGNTEAFF. The CDR3 region has the DNA TGTGCCAGCAGCAGACAGGGGAACACTGAAGCTTTCTTT.

V usage is TRBV10-1 and J usage is TRBJ2-7; 9 nucleotides line up with TRBD2. Germline V gives CDR1 WNHNN, CDR2 SYGVQD (reference sequence). The CDR3 has 16 residues. V lost 2 bases and J lost 2; bases outside the gene matches: 7. The CDR3 DNA reads as TGCGCCAGCAGTGAGGGGCGCGCGGGAGGGCCCTACGAGCAGTACTTC. Protein sequence: CASSEGRAGGPYEQYF.